These 28 T cell receptor beta chains came from one sample sequenced in a study of blood T cell repertoires in COVID-19. The data were produced by immunoSEQ multiplex PCR, yet TCRdb's version contains in-frame clones alone and is incomplete. The data hold 200,000 or so clones, with about nine tenths observed a single time. The sequenced material came from peripheral blood. Source of these receptors: a young man with COVID-19, enrolled during active disease.

V usage is TRBV7-2 and J usage is TRBJ2-5, with D perhaps matching TRBD2 (6 bases). The CDR3 covers 15 residues. Germline V CDR1 and CDR2: SGHTA, FQGNSA. Trimming shortened V by 5 bases and J by 5 bases, and 18 bases separated the two germline ends. As DNA, the CDR3 is TGTGCCAGCAGCCCCCCTGGGGGGTTGAGGGAGACCCAGTACTTC. Translating it yields CASSPPGGLRETQYF.

This chain links TRBV18 with TRBJ1-1; TRBD1 matches at 10 bases. Germline V lookup: CDR1 KGHSH, CDR2 LQKENI. The CDR3 has 14 amino acids. J lost 8 bases, V lost 6 bases, and 9 bases had no gene match. The CDR3 protein is CASSPGTGAQEAFF. CDR3 nucleotides: TGTGCCAGCTCCCCCGGGACAGGGGCCCAGGAAGCTTTCTTT. The full variable domain, rest sourced from reference TRBV18 and TRBJ1-1, is NAGVMQNPRHLVRRRGQEARLRCSPMKGHSHVYWYRQLPEEGLKFMVYLQKENIIDESGMPKERFSAEFPKEGPSILRIQQVVRGDSAAYFCASSPGTGAQEAFFGQGTRLTVV.

The chain recombines TRBV27 with TRBJ2-7; D possibly corresponds to TRBD1 (6 bases). The CDR3 is made up of 12 amino acids. CDR1 and CDR2 from the germline V gene are MNHEY and SMNVEV (reference sequence). Between the trimmed V and J ends, which lost 6 bases and 2 bases, there was a span of 8 bases. Here the CDR3 DNA reads TGTGCCAGCAGGGGACACCCCTACGAGCAGTACTTC. Protein sequence: CASRGHPYEQYF.

The CDR3 nucleotides read TGTGCCAGCAGCTTCCTTAACGCGGGTGTGGGCAGTTCACCCCTCCACTTT. Encoded protein: CASSFLNAGVGSSPLHF. The chain couples TRBV5-5 to TRBJ1-6; no definite D call. The CDR3 is made up of 17 amino acids. Per germline, CDR1 SGHKS and CDR2 YYEKEE (reference sequence). The V and J ends lost 2 bases and 9 bases respectively, with 21 bases between them.

Relative to its sample, this clone is medium-sized. The V and J genes are TRBV9 and TRBJ1-4; TRBD1 matches at 7 bases. Germline V lookup: CDR1 SGDLS, CDR2 YYNGEE. The V segment lost 4 bases and the J segment 3 bases; nucleotides outside the gene matches: 9. There are 16 residues in the CDR3. CDR3 region: CASSLPRGTANEKLFF. The CDR3 region has the DNA TGTGCCAGCAGCCTTCCTAGGGGGACAGCTAATGAAAAACTGTTTTTT.

This chain connects TRBV5-4 to TRBJ2-7, with TRBD1 as a possible D gene (5 bases). There are 14 residues in the CDR3. The V gene's germline CDR1 is SGHNT and CDR2 YYREEE (reference sequence). Between the trimmed V and J ends, which lost 3 bases and 1 base, there was a span of 11 bases. The CDR3 sequence: CASSSEQDSYEQYF. The CDR3 DNA reads TGTGCCAGCAGCTCCGAACAGGATTCCTACGAGCAGTACTTC.

The chain links TRBV15 to TRBJ1-5; D ambiguous. The germline V gene encodes CDR1 LNHNV and CDR2 YYDKDF (reference sequence). The CDR3 has 14 residues. Trimming removed 3 bases at V and 11 bases at J, with 17 bases between. The CDR3 sequence: CATSSNRLGVAQHF. The CDR3 nucleotides are TGTGCCACCAGCAGCAACCGGCTCGGGGTAGCCCAGCATTTT.

The chain links TRBV5-5 to TRBJ1-2, with 10 bases identical to TRBD1. This CDR3 region has 17 residues. With 4 bases clipped from V and 1 base from J, the junction kept 10 bases outside the gene matches. Germline loops: CDR1 SGHKS, CDR2 YYEKEE (reference sequence). Written as DNA, the CDR3 is TGTGCCAGCAGCAATCCTCAGACAGGGGGCCTTAACTATGGCTACACCTTC. This sequence encodes CASSNPQTGGLNYGYTF.

This chain joins TRBV6-5 and TRBJ2-7; 11 bases are a match to TRBD2. V shed 8 bases, J shed 3 bases, and the junction held 6 bases outside the gene matches. Germline V gives CDR1 MNHEY, CDR2 SVGAGI. This CDR3 has 14 residues. The CDR3 sequence is CASAVAGGDYEQYF. The CDR3 bases are TGTGCCAGCGCGGTAGCGGGGGGGGACTACGAGCAGTACTTC.

This sequence joins TRBV9 and TRBJ1-3, with no clear D. This CDR3 has 14 residues. Germline lookup yields CDR1 SGDLS and CDR2 YYNGEE. Between the trimmed V and J ends, which lost 7 bases and 0 bases, there was a span of 11 bases. CDR3 residues: CASAPVLSGNTIYF. Here the CDR3 DNA reads TGTGCCAGCGCCCCGGTCCTCTCTGGAAACACCATATATTTT.

CDR3 in DNA: TGTGCCAGTAGTTTGGGACAGGGGTACATCTACGAGCAGTACTTC. Translated, it gives CASSLGQGYIYEQYF. This chain connects TRBV19 to TRBJ2-7, with 10 bases lining up with TRBD1. Germline-derived CDR1 and CDR2 are LNHDA and SQIVND (reference sequence). This CDR3 region has 15 residues. V was clipped by 5 bases and J by 3 bases; unmatched bases: 7.

The V call is TRBV7-9, the J call TRBJ2-7; TRBD2 is a possible D gene (6 bases). The CDR3 is made up of 19 amino acids. Trimming cost V 5 bases and J 0 bases, with 26 bases left between them. The germline CDR1 and CDR2 sequences are SEHNR and FQNEAQ (reference sequence). The CDR3 reads CASSPVAPKHRESSYEQYF. The CDR3 DNA reads as TGTGCCAGCAGCCCTGTAGCCCCGAAACACCGGGAGAGCTCCTACGAGCAGTACTTC.

V gene TRBV27 combines with J gene TRBJ1-2; D is possibly TRBD1 (6 bases). This CDR3 has 12 residues. Trimming cost V 5 bases and J 5 bases, with 9 bases left between them. From germline, CDR1 is MNHEY and CDR2 SMNVEV (reference sequence). CDR3 sequence reads: CASSIQGYGYTF. The CDR3 DNA follows: TGTGCCAGCAGTATACAGGGTTATGGCTACACCTTC.

The gene calls are TRBV27 and TRBJ1-2, with 7 nucleotides matching TRBD1. The V and J ends lost 6 bases and 5 bases, in that order; junction bases with no gene match: 9. The CDR3 loop spans 14 amino acids. CDR1 is MNHEY, CDR2 SMNVEV, per germline (reference sequence). The CDR3: CASSWTGREYGYTF. CDR3 coding DNA: TGTGCCAGCAGCTGGACAGGTAGAGAATATGGCTACACCTTC.

The CDR3 DNA reads TGTGCCAGCTCACGGACAGGATACTACAATGAGCAGTTCTTC. Its translation: CASSRTGYYNEQFF. This rearrangement joins TRBV18 to TRBJ2-1; 7 bases agree with TRBD1. Losses at the gene ends were 4 bases for V and 3 bases for J; bases not matched to a gene: 3. The CDR3 runs to 14 residues. In germline, CDR1 is KGHSH, CDR2 LQKENI.

The chain links TRBV6-4 to TRBJ2-1, with 14 bases aligning to TRBD2. The CDR3 is 14 residues long. V was pared by 6 bases and J by 8 bases, with 3 bases of the junction left unmatched. Germline CDR1 is MRHNA and CDR2 is SNTAGT. CDR3 region: CASSGLAGGYEQFF. CDR3 DNA: TGTGCCAGCAGCGGACTAGCGGGGGGCTATGAGCAGTTCTTC.

The chain links TRBV5-1 to TRBJ2-7, with 13 bases lining up with TRBD2. This CDR3 is built from 17 residues. Trimming took 1 base from V and 0 from J; bases not matched to a gene: 4. Germline assignment: CDR1 SGHRS and CDR2 YFSETQ. The CDR3: CASSLTSGRADSYEQYF. The CDR3 DNA sequence: TGCGCCAGCAGCTTGACTAGCGGGAGGGCCGACTCCTACGAGCAGTACTTC.

The genes are TRBV21-1 and TRBJ1-5; TRBD1, the D gene given by the table, was not confirmed from the DNA. TRBV21-1 is annotated as a pseudogene. The CDR3 extends over 15 amino acids. The CDR3 region is CASSIQGDSNQPQHF. The CDR3 nucleotides read TGTGCCAGCAGCATTCAGGGGGATAGCAATCAGCCCCAGCATTTT.

The V call is TRBV9, the J call TRBJ1-4, with TRBD1 as a possible D gene (6 bases). The V gene's germline CDR1 is SGDLS and CDR2 YYNGEE. Trimming removed 0 bases at V and 3 bases at J, with 9 bases between. The CDR3 consists of 15 residues. CDR3 loop: CASSVGGGPNEKLFF. The CDR3, as DNA: TGTGCCAGCAGCGTAGGAGGGGGTCCTAATGAAAAACTGTTTTTT.

This chain uses TRBV18 with TRBJ2-3, with TRBD2 as a possible D gene (5 bases). CDR1 is KGHSH, CDR2 LQKENI, per germline. The V and J ends lost 1 base and 4 bases respectively, with 9 bases between them. The CDR3 is made up of 14 amino acids. CDR3 sequence (DNA): TGTGCCAGCTCACCACAGTCGGGGTCAGATACGCAGTATTTT. This encodes CASSPQSGSDTQYF.

The chain has TRBV6-5 and TRBJ1-6; D unresolved. Per the germline V gene, CDR1 is MNHEY and CDR2 is SVGAGI. This CDR3 is 15 amino acids long. With 7 bases removed from V and 8 bases from J, the gap between germline ends came to 18 bases. The CDR3 nucleotides read TGTGCCAGCACCTTCAGACATAGATTCGATTCACCCCTCCACTTT. As protein: CASTFRHRFDSPLHF.

The chain joins TRBV5-1 to TRBJ2-7; D possibly corresponds to TRBD1 (6 bases). With 0 bases removed from V and 0 bases from J, the gap between germline ends came to 10 bases. The CDR3 runs to 15 residues. CDR1 is SGHRS, CDR2 YFSETQ, per germline. The CDR3 nucleotides read TGCGCCAGCAGCTTGGTTCCAGGGGTCTCCTACGAGCAGTACTTC. Its protein is CASSLVPGVSYEQYF. The full variable domain, rest sourced from reference TRBV5-1 and TRBJ2-7, is KAGVTQTPRYLIKTRGQQVTLSCSPISGHRSVSWYQQTPGQGLQFLFEYFSETQRNKGNFPGRFSGRQFSNSRSEMNVSTLELGDSALYLCASSLVPGVSYEQYFGPGTRLTVT.

In regard to this clone: The identical CDR3 is also encoded by other nucleotide sequences in the sample. The rearrangement links TRBV12-3 or TRBV12-4 to TRBJ2-7, with D unresolved. CDR3 size: 12 residues. V was clipped by 1 base and J by 3 bases, with 4 bases between them. For the CDR3, the DNA is TGTGCCAGCAGTTTAGTCCTCTACGAGCAGTACTTC. This translates into CASSLVLYEQYF.

V gene TRBV28 combines with J gene TRBJ2-5; D perhaps matches TRBD1 (6 bases). The CDR3 is 19 amino acids. Looked up from germline, CDR1 is MDHEN and CDR2 is SYDVKM. Trimming left V 2 bases short and J 0 bases short, with 22 bases between. In DNA, the CDR3 is TGTGCCAGCAGTTTAAGGAGCAGGGGATACTCAGGGGACCAAGAGACCCAGTACTTC. Protein sequence: CASSLRSRGYSGDQETQYF.

This chain links TRBV18 with TRBJ1-1; D is perhaps TRBD1 (5 bases). V gave up 6 bases and J gave up 1 base, with 9 bases separating them. Germline CDR1 reads KGHSH; CDR2 reads LQKENI. The CDR3 contains 13 residues. The chain's CDR3 is CASSQGPNTEAFF. CDR3 nucleotide sequence: TGTGCCAGCTCTCAGGGTCCGAACACTGAAGCTTTCTTT.

A few counts support this clone. The V gene is TRBV2, the J gene TRBJ1-1; D call uncertain. The length of the CDR3 is 14 residues. The V end lost 8 bases, the J end lost 1 base, and 14 bases lay between the germline ends. Germline CDR1 and CDR2: SNHLY and FYNNEI. CDR3 coding DNA: TGTGCCAGCCTAGCGGCTTATCCGAACACTGAAGCTTTCTTT. It translates to CASLAAYPNTEAFF.

The chain carries TRBV5-1 and TRBJ1-2; 10 bases line up with TRBD1. CDR1 and CDR2 (germline): SGHRS, YFSETQ. Trimming removed 2 bases from V and 1 base from J; junction bases left unmatched: 5. The CDR3 has 16 amino acids. CDR3 residues: CASSFRTGGNNYGYTF. As DNA, the CDR3 is TGCGCCAGCAGCTTTAGGACAGGGGGTAATAACTATGGCTACACCTTC.

Here the CDR3 reads CASSLGRNMNTEAFF. In DNA form, the CDR3 reads TGTGCCAGCAGCTTAGGGCGGAACATGAACACTGAAGCTTTCTTT. J is TRBJ1-1 and V is TRBV11-2; D not certain. The germline V gene has CDR1 SGHAT and CDR2 FQNNGV. Trimming removed 1 base from V and 0 bases from J, with 9 bases in between. The CDR3 consists of 15 residues. The full variable domain, rest sourced from reference TRBV11-2 and TRBJ1-1, is EAGVAQSPRYKIIEKRQSVAFWCNPISGHATLYWYQQILGQGPKLLIQFQNNGVVDDSQLPKDRFSAERLKGVDSTLKIQPAKLEDSAVYLCASSLGRNMNTEAFFGQGTRLTVV.